A single sample gave rise to the 19 T cell receptor beta chains below, sequenced in a study of cytomegalovirus exposure and HLA in healthy donors. The PCR ran on 60 Vbeta and 13 Jbeta primers. Produced via immunoSEQ multiplex PCR; TCRdb's table is partial and in-frame only. The sample has 150,000 to 250,000 clones, 82% seen once; the top ten hold 0.08% to 0.1%. Sequencing input: PBMCs. The receptors originated from a boy younger than 10 in good health and CMV-seronegative.

The chain carries TRBV6-4 and TRBJ2-1; 7 bases are shared with TRBD2. The CDR3 runs 16 residues. Germline V gene sequence: CDR1 MRHNA, CDR2 SNTAGT. J was trimmed by 3 bases and V by 1 base; bases with no gene match: 6. For the CDR3, the DNA is TGTGCCAGCAGTGACTTACCTAGCGGAGTCTACAATGAGCAGTTCTTC. Its protein product is CASSDLPSGVYNEQFF.

This chain connects TRBV4-3 to TRBJ1-2; 11 nucleotides agree with TRBD1. Germline CDR1 and CDR2: LGHNA and YSLEER. CDR3 length equals 15 residues. With 3 bases clipped from V and 3 bases from J, the junction kept 3 bases outside the gene matches. CDR3 amino acids: CASSQGTGGDYGYTF. The CDR3 nucleotides are TGCGCCAGCAGCCAGGGGACAGGGGGGGACTATGGCTACACCTTC.

The genes are TRBV11-3 and TRBJ2-1; 9 bases map to TRBD2. Losses at the gene ends were 5 bases for V and 5 bases for J; bases not matched to a gene: 10. The CDR3 has 16 residues. Germline-derived CDR1 and CDR2 are SGHNT and YENEEA. The CDR3 protein is CASSPGGTSGHNEQFF. The CDR3 DNA sequence: TGTGCCAGCAGCCCGGGAGGAACTAGCGGGCACAATGAGCAGTTCTTC.

This clone came up once. The chain recombines TRBV2 with TRBJ1-3, with D maybe TRBD1 (5 bases). Trimming removed 3 bases at V and 0 bases at J, with 21 bases between. Germline loops: CDR1 SNHLY, CDR2 FYNNEI. The CDR3 is made up of 19 amino acids. CDR3 loop: CASSDYFPGIGRSGNTIYF. The CDR3 DNA follows: TGTGCCAGCAGTGACTACTTCCCAGGGATTGGGCGCTCTGGAAACACCATATATTTT.

This chain joins TRBV25-1 and TRBJ2-7; TRBD1 agrees at 7 bases. There are 15 residues in the CDR3. V lost 8 bases and J lost 5; bases outside the gene matches: 15. Germline assignment: CDR1 MGHDK and CDR2 SYGVNS. The CDR3, as DNA: TGTGCCAGCTCCCGGACAGGTTATTTTGAGAACGAGCAGTACTTC. Amino acids: CASSRTGYFENEQYF.

V gene TRBV7-2 combines with J gene TRBJ1-2; D is possibly TRBD1 (5 bases). V was cut by 5 bases and J by 1 base, with 8 bases left in between. CDR3 length: 13 residues. Germline V gene lookup returns CDR1 SGHTA and CDR2 FQGNSA. The CDR3 DNA sequence: TGTGCCAGCAGCCCAGACAGTAACTATGGCTACACCTTC. It translates to CASSPDSNYGYTF.

V and J are TRBV5-1 and TRBJ2-2; 10 bases align to TRBD1. With V trimmed by 3 bases and J by 4 bases, 3 bases remained unmatched. This CDR3 comprises 15 residues. In germline, CDR1 is SGHRS, CDR2 YFSETQ. CDR3 amino acids: CASSWTGGSTGELFF. The CDR3 DNA sequence: TGCGCCAGCAGCTGGACAGGGGGTAGCACCGGGGAGCTGTTTTTT.

This chain uses TRBV6-1 with TRBJ2-3, with D maybe TRBD2 (7 bases). In germline, CDR1 is MNHNS, CDR2 SASEGT. V was clipped by 7 bases and J by 0 bases, with 11 bases between them. This CDR3 has 14 residues. CDR3 nucleotides: TGTGCCAGCATTCCGGGGGGCAGCACAGATACGCAGTATTTT. Protein product: CASIPGGSTDTQYF.

The chain couples TRBV9 to TRBJ1-4; D not certain. CDR1 and CDR2 from the germline V gene are SGDLS and YYNGEE. V dropped 0 bases and J dropped 4 bases, with 13 bases sitting between them. The CDR3 is made up of 16 amino acids. The CDR3 protein is CASSVDGGRRNEKLFF. CDR3 DNA sequence: TGTGCCAGCAGCGTAGACGGTGGGAGACGTAATGAAAAACTGTTTTTT.

The chain is built from TRBV13 and TRBJ1-1, with D maybe TRBD1 (5 bases). Germline lookup yields CDR1 PRHDT and CDR2 FYEKMQ (reference sequence). Trimming stripped 5 bases from V and 4 bases from J, with 14 bases between. The CDR3 length is 14 residues. CDR3 bases: TGTGCCAGCAGCCCCGACGGGGGACGCACTGAAGCTTTCTTT. This codes for CASSPDGGRTEAFF.

CDR3 bases: TGTGCCAGCAGCTTTAGCACCGACAGGGTAATGGATCAGCCCCAGCATTTT. Amino acid sequence: CASSFSTDRVMDQPQHF. The rearrangement uses TRBV11-1 and TRBJ1-5, with 7 bases that match TRBD1. With V trimmed by 3 bases and J by 5 bases, 13 bases remained unmatched. The CDR3 has 17 residues. Germline assignment: CDR1 SGHAT and CDR2 FQDESV (reference sequence).

The chain's CDR3 is CGRTGARTYEQYF. The CDR3 DNA follows: TGTGGGCGAACAGGGGCTAGGACCTACGAGCAGTACTTC. The chain carries TRBV7-7 and TRBJ2-7; 7 positions match TRBD1. Germline-derived CDR1 and CDR2 are SSHAT and FNYEAQ (reference sequence). CDR3 size: 13 residues. The whole variable domain, filled in from reference TRBV7-7 and TRBJ2-7, reads GAGVSQSPRYKVTKRGQDVTLRCDPISSHATLYWYQQALGQGPEFLTYFNYEAQPDKSGLPSDRFSAERPEGSISTLTIQRTEQRDSAMYRCGRTGARTYEQYFGPGTRLTVT.

This clone was counted only a few times. The CDR3, as DNA: TGCAGCGTTGAAAATCCCGTCTCCTACGAGCAGTACTTC. It specifies CSVENPVSYEQYF. This chain uses TRBV29-1 with TRBJ2-7; D unresolved. CDR3 length: 13 residues. Germline V gene data show CDR1 as SQVTM and CDR2 as ANQGSEA. V was trimmed by 2 bases and J by 0 bases, leaving 8 bases between them.

The J gene is TRBJ1-1, the V gene TRBV7-2; D is ambiguous. This CDR3 comprises 14 residues. The germline V gene has CDR1 SGHTA and CDR2 FQGNSA. V was shortened by 2 bases and J by 2 bases, with 9 bases between the two germline ends. The CDR3 DNA follows: TGTGCCAGCAGCTTAAGCACGTCTAACACTGAAGCTTTCTTT. This codes for CASSLSTSNTEAFF.

The chain has TRBV11-2 and TRBJ2-1; D may be TRBD2 (6 bases). CDR3 length: 12 amino acids. Trimming stripped 2 bases from V and 10 bases from J, with 9 bases between. Looked up from germline, CDR1 is SGHAT and CDR2 is FQNNGV. CDR3 DNA sequence: TGTGCCAGCAGCTTATCGGGGGACGAGCAGTTCTTC. As protein: CASSLSGDEQFF.

This clone was seen a handful of times. This chain joins TRBV4-2 and TRBJ1-4; no clear D gene. The CDR3 spans 18 residues. Germline-derived CDR1 and CDR2 are LGHNA and YNFKEQ. V lost 0 bases, J lost 4 bases, and 18 bases lay in between. In nucleotides, the CDR3 is TGTGCCAGCAGCCAAGATCTAATCGACCGCGGATTTAATGAAAAACTGTTTTTT. This translates into CASSQDLIDRGFNEKLFF.

On this clone itself: Other nucleotide sequences in the sample specify the same CDR3. This chain links TRBV13 with TRBJ2-5; D perhaps matches TRBD2 (5 bases). Germline lookup yields CDR1 PRHDT and CDR2 FYEKMQ (reference sequence). The CDR3 is made up of 14 amino acids. V lost 5 bases, J lost 1 base, and 11 bases lay in between. The DNA of the CDR3 is TGTGCCAGCAGCCCAGGAGGCTTCCAAGAGACCCAGTACTTC. It specifies CASSPGGFQETQYF.

V and J are TRBV7-6 and TRBJ2-4; 7 bases match TRBD1. CDR1 is SGHVS and CDR2 is FNYEAQ in the germline V gene. V was clipped by 0 bases and J by 7 bases; unmatched bases: 9. The CDR3 has 16 residues. CDR3 DNA sequence: TGTGCCAGCAGCTTAGCCGGGACAGTGATAGGGAACATTCAGTACTTC. Translating it yields CASSLAGTVIGNIQYF.

This chain uses TRBV5-4 with TRBJ1-5, with D unclear. The CDR3 is 15 amino acids. V was trimmed by 0 bases and J by 2 bases, leaving 9 bases between them. Per germline, CDR1 SGHNT and CDR2 YYREEE (reference sequence). CDR3 sequence reads: CASSLDAGGNQPQHF. CDR3 DNA: TGTGCCAGCAGCTTGGACGCCGGAGGCAATCAGCCCCAGCATTTT. The variable domain in full, completed from reference TRBV5-4 and TRBJ1-5, reads ETGVTQSPTHLIKTRGQQVTLRCSSQSGHNTVSWYQQALGQGPQFIFQYYREEENGRGNFPPRFSGLQFPNYSSELNVNALELDDSALYLCASSLDAGGNQPQHFGDGTRLSIL.